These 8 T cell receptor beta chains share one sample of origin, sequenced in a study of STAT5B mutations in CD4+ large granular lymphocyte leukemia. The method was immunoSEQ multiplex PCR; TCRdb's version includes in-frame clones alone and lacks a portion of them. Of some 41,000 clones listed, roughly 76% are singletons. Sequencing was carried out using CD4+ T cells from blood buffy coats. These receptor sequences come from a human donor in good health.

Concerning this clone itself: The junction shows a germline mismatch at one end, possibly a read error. This CDR3 is CASSRTPSDTQYF. CDR3 DNA sequence: TGCGCCAGCAGCCGTACCCCGTCAGACACGCAGTATTTT. The J gene is TRBJ2-3, the V gene TRBV4-1; D is undetermined. From germline, CDR1 is MGHRA and CDR2 YSYEKL. The length of the CDR3 is 13 residues.

The CDR3 here is CASSRGTVYGYTF. The CDR3 nucleotides are TGTGCCAGCAGCCGAGGGACAGTGTACGGCTACACCTTC. The chain couples TRBV13 to TRBJ1-2; 7 bases are shared with TRBD1. CDR3 length equals 13 residues. Germline loops: CDR1 PRHDT, CDR2 FYEKMQ (reference sequence). The V segment lost 5 bases and the J segment 8 bases; nucleotides outside the gene matches: 8.

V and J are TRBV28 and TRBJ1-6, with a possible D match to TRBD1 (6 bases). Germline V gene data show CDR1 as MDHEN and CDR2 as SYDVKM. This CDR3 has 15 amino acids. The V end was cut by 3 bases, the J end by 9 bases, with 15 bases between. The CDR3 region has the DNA TGTGCCAGCAGTTTGGCGGGACACGAGGTTTCACCCCTCCACTTT. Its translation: CASSLAGHEVSPLHF.

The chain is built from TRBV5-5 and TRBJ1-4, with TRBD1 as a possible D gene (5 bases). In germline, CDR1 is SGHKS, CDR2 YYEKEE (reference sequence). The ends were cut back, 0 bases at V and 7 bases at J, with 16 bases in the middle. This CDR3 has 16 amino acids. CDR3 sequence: CASSLAGPGLVEKLFF. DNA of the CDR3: TGTGCCAGCAGCTTGGCAGGGCCAGGGCTGGTTGAAAAACTGTTTTTT.

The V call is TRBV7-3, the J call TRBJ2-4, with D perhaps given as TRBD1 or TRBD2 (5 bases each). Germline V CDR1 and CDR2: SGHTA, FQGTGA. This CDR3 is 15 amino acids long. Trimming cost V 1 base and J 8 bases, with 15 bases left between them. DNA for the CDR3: TGTGCCAGCAGCTTAATGGGCGGGCAGGGCGACATTCAGTACTTC. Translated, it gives CASSLMGGQGDIQYF.

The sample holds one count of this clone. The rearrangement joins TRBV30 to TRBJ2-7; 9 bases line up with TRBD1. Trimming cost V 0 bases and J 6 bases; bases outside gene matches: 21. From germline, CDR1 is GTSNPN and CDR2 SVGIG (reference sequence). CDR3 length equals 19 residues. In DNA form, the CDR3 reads TGTGCCTGGAGTGTACAGTTTCAGGCCTGGACAGGGGAGGCCTCCGAGCAGTACTTC. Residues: CAWSVQFQAWTGEASEQYF.

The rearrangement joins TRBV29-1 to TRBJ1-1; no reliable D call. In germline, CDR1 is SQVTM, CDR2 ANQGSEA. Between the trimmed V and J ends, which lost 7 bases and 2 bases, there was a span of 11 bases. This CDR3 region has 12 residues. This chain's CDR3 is CSAERHNTEAFF. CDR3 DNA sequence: TGCAGCGCAGAGAGACACAACACTGAAGCTTTCTTT.

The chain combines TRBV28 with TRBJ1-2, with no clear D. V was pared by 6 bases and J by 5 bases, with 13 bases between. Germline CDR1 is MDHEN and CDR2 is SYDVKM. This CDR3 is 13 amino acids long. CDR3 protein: CASRPAALYGYTF. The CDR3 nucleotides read TGTGCCAGCAGGCCGGCAGCCCTTTATGGCTACACCTTC.